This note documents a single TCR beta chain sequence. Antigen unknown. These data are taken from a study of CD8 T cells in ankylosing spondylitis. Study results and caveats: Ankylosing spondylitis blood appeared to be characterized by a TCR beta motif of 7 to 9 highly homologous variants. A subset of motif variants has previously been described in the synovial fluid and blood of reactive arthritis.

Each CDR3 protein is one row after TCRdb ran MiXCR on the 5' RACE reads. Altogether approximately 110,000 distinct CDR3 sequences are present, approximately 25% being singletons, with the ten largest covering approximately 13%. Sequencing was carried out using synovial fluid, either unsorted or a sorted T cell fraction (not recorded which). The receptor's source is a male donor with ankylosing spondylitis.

The CDR3 is CASSPVYGSYNEQFF. The CDR3 DNA reads as TGTGCCAGCTCGCCTGTATATGGGTCCTACAATGAGCAGTTCTTC. The V call is TRBV18, the J call TRBJ2-1; unclear D gene. V was clipped by 6 bases and J by 1 base, with 13 bases between them. The CDR3 contains 15 residues. In germline, CDR1 is KGHSH, CDR2 LQKENI.